This T cell receptor beta chain is from a study of metastatic and nonmetastatic thyroid tumors. Study details: Repertoires of blood and of tissue (tumor or nodule) from malignant and benign thyroid patients were compared.

The study, taken as a whole, reports: It was reported that TCR beta diversity was significantly higher in malignant thyroid tumors than benign nodules, in blood and tumor.

TCRdb re-clonotyped the PCR reads via MiXCR. The data contain tens of thousands of clones, approximately 30% of them singletons. This clone showed up many times. Its antigen is as yet unknown. Treatment of any kind had been given to no patient before thyroid surgery. The sequence was collected from a female donor with papillary thyroid cancer or a benign thyroid nodule (not recorded which). Some clones in this sample may be carry-over from other donors' samples. Sequencing used tumor tissue.

CDR3 region: CSVDIPTGTSGRFYNEQFF. CDR3 coding DNA: TGCAGCGTTGACATACCCACCGGGACTAGCGGGCGGTTCTACAATGAGCAGTTCTTC. This rearrangement joins TRBV29-1 to TRBJ2-1; 12 nucleotides match TRBD2. The CDR3 spans 19 residues. Germline values: CDR1 SQVTM, CDR2 ANQGSEA. Trimming took 3 bases from V and 3 from J; bases not matched to a gene: 15.